This TCR beta chain was found in a study of CD8 T cells in Susac syndrome (dated by TCRdb to about 2019). For the wider study: Repertoire sequencing was used to test whether CD8+ T cell activation and differentiation in Susac syndrome was antigen driven. Findings and caveats that apply to the study as a whole: The TCR sequencing and HLA analysis was acknowledged to have included a relatively small number of individuals.

RNA was extracted using the RNeasy kit, and roughly 0.5 to 1 ug of the RNA was reverse transcribed with random hexamers. The immunoSEQ multiplex PCR assay, which covers 54 Vbeta and 13 Jbeta segments, was used to amplify TCR beta CDR3 regions. PCR amplification bias was corrected by using a synthetic template baseline for primer optimization and computational correction. Per the authors' processing: Reads were assigned to V, D and J genes according to IMGT and analyzed in immunoSEQ Analyzer, with only productive sequences retained. Clonality was computed as one minus Shannon entropy normalized by log2 of the number of productive unique sequences. For each patient and control, public and private clones were evaluated within the 100 most prevalent clones. A clone was defined as Susac-specific if it was absent from the healthy and MS cohorts, from about 1,100 published viral clones and from other ImmuneACCESS disease sequences. TCRdb trimmed the raw reads at Q25, called clones with MiXCR and kept productive beta chains. Rows are unified per CDR3 protein, each entry keeping the most common DNA and genes. TCRdb, not the original authors, processed these V and J calls. The sample profile shows 150,000 to 200,000 distinct CDR3 sequences; over 90% of them were found once. Clones ranked in the top ten supply 0.093% of the sample.

The junction carries 21 bases between V and J, which are trimmed by 4 bases and 3 bases respectively. From the cysteine up to the phenylalanine, the CDR3 has a length of 19 residues. Of all the DNA, just the CDR3 is kept, 57 bases in frame from base 1. The germline V gene gives CDR1 as KGHDR and CDR2 as SFDVKD. Notes on this clonotype: What this receptor recognizes is not known. No base-level quality is on record; no much larger clone is a single base apart.

High-throughput TCR beta sequencing profiled peripheral blood CD8+ and CD4+ T cells from healthy donors, Susac syndrome patients and multiple sclerosis patients. Multiple sclerosis controls were treatment-naive patients with stable or active relapsing-remitting disease fulfilling revised McDonald criteria. CD8+ TEMRA cells were enriched by FACS, while bulk CD8+ and CD4+ T cells were purified by magnetic negative isolation. Blood was collected in EDTA tubes and processed within 24 hours, with PBMCs isolated through density gradient centrifugation. PBMCs intended for TCR sequencing were cryopreserved in liquid nitrogen and thawed later in a water bath at 37 degrees C. The sorted or isolated CD4+, CD8+ and CD8+ TEMRA cells reached a purity of at least 90%.

This receptor chain uses TRBV24-1 and TRBJ2-6; TRBD1 is a possible D gene, resting on 6 matching bases. The clonotype comes from a human donor with multiple sclerosis. Sample: CD4+ T cells from PBMCs. The CDR3 loop reads CATSDPNSPGTFGANVLTF. The nucleotides are TGTGCCACCAGTGACCCTAACTCACCTGGGACATTTGGGGCCAACGTCCTGACTTTC.